This entry lists 9 T cell receptor beta chains sequenced from one sample in a study of blood T cell repertoires in COVID-19. This table comes from immunoSEQ multiplex PCR, and its TCRdb copy is limited to in-frame clones, with some not included. The repertoire holds a few hundred thousand clones, nearly 90% seen once, with roughly 15% in the top ten. The sequenced sample consisted of PBMCs or T cells enriched from blood (not recorded which). The receptors derive from a man younger than 45 who had been exposed to COVID-19.

This clone was counted a few times. The chain has TRBV6-6 and TRBJ1-5; 12 bases are a match to TRBD1. The CDR3 has 17 residues. V lost 5 bases and J lost 4; bases outside the gene matches: 9. The germline CDR1 and CDR2 sequences are MNHNY and SVGAGI (reference sequence). The CDR3 bases are TGTGCCAGCAGTCCCGGCGGGACAGGGGGCCAAAATCAGCCCCAGCATTTT. Its translation is CASSPGGTGGQNQPQHF.

The V gene is TRBV3-1 (or the pseudogene TRBV3-2), the J gene TRBJ2-7; a possible D gene is TRBD1 (5 bases). CDR1 is LGHDT, CDR2 YNNKEL, per germline (reference sequence). Trimming removed 1 base from V and 5 bases from J, with 15 bases in between. The length of the CDR3 is 15 residues. CDR3: CASSQGQSPFDEQYF. The CDR3 DNA reads TGTGCCAGCAGCCAAGGACAGTCCCCTTTCGACGAGCAGTACTTC.

The chain links TRBV19 to TRBJ1-6, with 7 bases fitting TRBD1. The V and J ends lost 5 bases and 3 bases, in that order; junction bases with no gene match: 4. The CDR3 spans 15 residues. CDR1 is LNHDA, CDR2 SQIVND, per germline (reference sequence). The CDR3 region is CASSAPGGYNSPLHF. The CDR3, as DNA: TGTGCCAGTAGTGCCCCAGGGGGCTATAATTCACCCCTCCACTTT.

The chain uses TRBV5-6 and TRBJ1-4; D not resolved. The V gene lost 5 bases and the J gene lost 2 bases, with 13 bases spanning the gap. Germline CDR1 and CDR2: SGHDT and YYEEEE. This CDR3 is built from 15 residues. CDR3 nucleotide sequence: TGTGCCAGCAGTCGAGGACTTAACACTAATGAAAAACTGTTTTTT. Amino acid sequence: CASSRGLNTNEKLFF.

The chain couples TRBV12-3 or TRBV12-4 to TRBJ2-1, with D possibly TRBD1 on 5 matching bases. The V gene lost 4 bases and the J gene lost 9 bases, with 13 bases spanning the gap. This CDR3 contains 13 residues. The CDR3 protein is CASSSTGAGEQFF. CDR3 bases: TGTGCCAGCAGTTCTACTGGGGCAGGTGAGCAGTTCTTC.

This clone was observed once. The chain links TRBV5-1 to TRBJ2-7; 10 nucleotides line up with TRBD1. The CDR3 contains 15 residues. With 4 bases clipped from V and 1 base from J, the junction kept 5 bases outside the gene matches. The germline V gene encodes CDR1 SGHRS and CDR2 YFSETQ. CDR3 sequence: CASSQGQGPSYEQYF. Here the CDR3 DNA reads TGCGCCAGCAGCCAGGGACAGGGGCCTTCCTACGAGCAGTACTTC.

V is TRBV11-2 and J is TRBJ2-3; possibly TRBD1 for D (5 bases). The CDR3 is made up of 15 amino acids. V lost 5 bases to trimming and J lost 0 bases, with 12 bases between them. The V gene's germline CDR1 is SGHAT and CDR2 FQNNGV. The CDR3 DNA reads TGTGCCAGCAGCCCTAATACAGGCAGCACAGATACGCAGTATTTT. This codes for CASSPNTGSTDTQYF.

This chain links TRBV19 with TRBJ2-1; no clear D. The CDR3 loop spans 16 amino acids. Trimming removed 7 bases at V and 5 bases at J, with 21 bases between. Germline V gene lookup returns CDR1 LNHDA and CDR2 SQIVND (reference sequence). The chain's CDR3 is CASTDTRSYSDNEQFF. DNA of the CDR3: TGTGCCAGTACAGACACAAGATCTTATTCGGACAATGAGCAGTTCTTC.

V and J are TRBV7-2 and TRBJ2-3, with D possibly being TRBD2 (6 bases). Trimming cost V 3 bases and J 4 bases, with 23 bases left between them. CDR3 length equals 18 residues. Germline V gives CDR1 SGHTA, CDR2 FQGNSA. Here the CDR3 reads CASSLWRWEDTPSDTQYF. In nucleotides, the CDR3 is TGTGCCAGCAGCTTGTGGCGCTGGGAGGATACACCATCAGATACGCAGTATTTT.